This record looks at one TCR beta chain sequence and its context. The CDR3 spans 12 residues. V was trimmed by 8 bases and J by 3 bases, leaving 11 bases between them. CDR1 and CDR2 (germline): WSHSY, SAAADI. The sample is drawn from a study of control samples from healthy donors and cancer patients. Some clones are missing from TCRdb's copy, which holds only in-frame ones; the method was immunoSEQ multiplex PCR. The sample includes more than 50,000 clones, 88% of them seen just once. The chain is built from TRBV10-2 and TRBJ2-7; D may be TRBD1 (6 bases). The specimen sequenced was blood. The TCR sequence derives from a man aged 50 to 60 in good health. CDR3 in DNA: TGCGCCAGCGCGGACAGCCACTACGAGCAGTACTTC. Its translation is CASADSHYEQYF.